The rows below give T cell receptor beta chains drawn from one sample of a study of T cells in localized non-small cell lung cancer. This table comes from immunoSEQ multiplex PCR, and its TCRdb copy is limited to in-frame clones, with some not included. This sample yields under 20,000 clones, of which about 89% are seen a single time; approximately 9.1% belongs to the top ten. This specimen was peripheral blood, taken before any cancer treatment. These receptor sequences come from a man aged 40 to 70 with stage I lung adenocarcinoma. Both conserved end residues are part of each CDR3. D genes are given only for firm matches. A clone size is listed for some rows: how often the clone was seen (once, few, many), or a class if it is expanded.

TRBJ1-5 TRBV28 NA NA CASSPNGPMTGDQPQHF TGTGCCAGCAGTCCCAACGGCCCCATGACGGGCGATCAGCCCCAGCATTTT
TRBJ2-7 TRBV6-5 NA NA CASSPGASSYEQYF TGTGCCAGCAGCCCCGGGGCCAGCTCCTACGAGCAGTACTTC
TRBJ1-2 TRBV29-1 NA NA CSVYTREDYGYTF TGCAGCGTTTATACCCGGGAAGACTATGGCTACACCTTC
TRBJ2-1 TRBV7-3 NA TRBD1 CAWGGQGSNEQFF TGTGCCTGGGGAGGACAGGGGAGCAATGAGCAGTTCTTC
TRBJ2-7 TRBV6-5 once NA CASSYGTPAYEQYF TGTGCCAGCAGTTACGGGACGCCCGCCTACGAGCAGTACTTC
TRBJ2-5 TRBV10-3 NA TRBD2 CAISGGILQETQYF TGTGCCATCAGCGGGGGGATCTTACAAGAGACCCAGTACTTC
TRBJ1-2 TRBV7-8 NA NA CASSPSFGAGGYTF TGTGCCAGCAGCCCCTCTTTTGGGGCAGGCGGCTACACCTTC
TRBJ2-7 TRBV27 NA TRBD2 CASRAGTSLYEQYF TGTGCCAGCAGAGCCGGGACTAGCCTCTACGAGCAGTACTTC
TRBJ2-3 TRBV10-3 NA TRBD1 CAISGDREDTQYF TGTGCCATCAGTGGGGACAGGGAGGATACGCAGTATTTT
TRBJ2-7 TRBV19 once NA CASREDTFSYEQYF TGTGCCAGTAGAGAGGACACCTTCTCCTACGAGCAGTACTTC
TRBJ2-7 TRBV6-5 NA NA CASSFDSWGEQYF TGTGCCAGCAGTTTCGACTCGTGGGGCGAGCAGTACTTC
TRBJ2-3 TRBV11-3 NA NA CASSLDPSTDTQYF TGTGCCAGCAGCTTAGATCCCAGCACAGATACGCAGTATTTT
TRBJ2-5 TRBV7-9 NA NA CASSQTHGVMLTQETQYF TGTGCCAGCAGCCAAACCCACGGGGTTATGCTTACCCAAGAGACCCAGTACTTC
TRBJ2-3 TRBV5-1 NA TRBD2 CASSLQRGTTDTQYF TGCGCCAGCAGCTTGCAGCGGGGGACCACAGATACGCAGTATTTT
TRBJ2-7 TRBV28 NA NA CASSSADRDEQYF TGTGCCAGCAGTTCGGCCGACAGAGACGAGCAGTACTTC
TRBJ1-2 TRBV6-1 NA NA CASSPTRSNGYTF TGTGCCAGCAGTCCAACGAGGTCTAATGGCTACACCTTC
TRBJ1-3 TRBV10-3 NA TRBD1 CAIRGQGTPGNTIYF TGTGCCATCAGAGGACAGGGAACCCCTGGAAACACCATATATTTT
TRBJ2-2 TRBV19 NA TRBD1 CASSIGQGAAGELFF TGTGCCAGTAGTATAGGACAGGGGGCCGCCGGGGAGCTGTTTTTT
TRBJ2-5 TRBV10-3 NA NA CAISEEETQYF TGTGCCATCAGTGAGGAAGAGACCCAGTACTTC
TRBJ1-1 TRBV30 NA TRBD1 CAWIPRDRGMNTEAFF TGTGCCTGGATACCCCGGGACAGGGGAATGAACACTGAAGCTTTCTTT
TRBJ1-1 TRBV11-2 few NA CASSLLGSEAFF TGTGCCAGCAGCTTATTAGGATCTGAAGCTTTCTTT
TRBJ2-1 TRBV7-7 NA NA CASSLDQGKRQFF TGTGCCAGCAGCTTAGATCAGGGGAAGAGGCAGTTCTTC
TRBJ2-7 TRBV2 NA TRBD1 CASRGLRQGMEQYF TGTGCCAGCAGGGGGTTAAGACAGGGGATGGAGCAGTACTTC
TRBJ2-4 TRBV7-2 NA NA CASSTAGSNIQYF TGTGCCAGCTCTACAGCAGGATCGAACATTCAGTACTTC
TRBJ2-2 TRBV6-5 once NA CASSTQGIGTGELFF TGTGCCAGCAGCACCCAGGGTATTGGTACCGGGGAGCTGTTTTTT
TRBJ1-1 TRBV4-1 NA NA CASGVSGRSPFF TGCGCCAGCGGGGTCTCGGGGCGTAGCCCTTTCTTT
TRBJ2-7 TRBV11-2 NA NA CASSLALTGREQYF TGTGCCAGCAGCTTAGCCCTCACCGGGCGAGAGCAGTACTTC
TRBJ2-5 TRBV7-9 NA TRBD1 CASSLVGQGETQYF TGTGCCAGCAGCTTAGTCGGACAGGGGGAGACCCAGTACTTC
TRBJ2-3 TRBV14 few TRBD1 CASSQGRQGVTDTQYF TGTGCCAGCAGCCAAGGAAGACAGGGGGTCACAGATACGCAGTATTTT
TRBJ1-4 TRBV27 NA NA CASSSQRFQGIDEKLFF TGTGCCAGCAGTTCGCAGCGTTTTCAGGGGATAGATGAAAAACTGTTTTTT
TRBJ1-5 TRBV6-5 NA NA CASSFDSNQPQHF TGTGCCAGCAGTTTCGACAGTAATCAGCCCCAGCATTTT
TRBJ2-7 TRBV7-3 once TRBD2 CASSLAAGGPYEQYF TGTGCCAGCAGCTTAGCAGCGGGAGGGCCCTACGAGCAGTACTTC
TRBJ2-5 TRBV7-2 once NA CASSPLAGLQETQYF TGTGCCAGCAGCCCCTTGGCGGGTCTACAAGAGACCCAGTACTTC
TRBJ1-5 TRBV19 NA NA CASKDSSFNQPQHF TGTGCCAGTAAGGACAGCTCTTTTAATCAGCCCCAGCATTTT
TRBJ1-2 TRBV5-1 few NA CASRGLQGNAYGYTF TGCGCCAGCAGGGGGCTTCAGGGTAACGCCTATGGCTACACCTTC
TRBJ2-2 TRBV10-1 NA TRBD2 CASSSVAGSGKTGELFF TGCGCCAGCAGTTCTGTAGCGGGCTCCGGAAAAACCGGGGAGCTGTTTTTT
TRBJ2-1 TRBV7-9 NA NA CASSPGANEQFF TGTGCCAGCAGCCCGGGAGCCAATGAGCAGTTCTTC
TRBJ1-2 TRBV6-1 NA NA CASSPDALYGYTF TGTGCCAGCAGTCCAGATGCCCTCTATGGCTACACCTTC
TRBJ2-7 TRBV6-4 NA TRBD2 CASTQTSGRPKYEQYF TGTGCCAGCACCCAGACTAGCGGGAGGCCTAAATACGAGCAGTACTTC
TRBJ2-1 TRBV5-1 NA NA CASSLAYEQFF TGCGCCAGCAGCTTAGCGTATGAGCAGTTCTTC
TRBJ1-6 TRBV5-4 NA TRBD1 CASSFGDRDNSPLHF TGTGCCAGCAGCTTTGGGGACAGAGATAATTCACCCCTCCACTTT
TRBJ2-1 TRBV5-1 NA TRBD2 CASSLLAGENNEQFF TGCGCCAGCAGCTTGCTAGCGGGGGAGAACAATGAGCAGTTCTTC
TRBJ1-2 TRBV7-2 NA NA CASSLAGDYGYTF TGTGCCAGCAGCTTAGCGGGGGACTATGGCTACACCTTC
TRBJ2-1 TRBV28 NA TRBD2 CASSSSGGGYNEQFF TGTGCCAGCAGTTCGAGCGGGGGGGGCTACAATGAGCAGTTCTTC
TRBJ2-7 TRBV25-1 NA NA CASSESPPRYEQYF TGTGCCAGCAGTGAATCCCCGCCCCGCTACGAGCAGTACTTC
TRBJ2-1 TRBV18 NA TRBD2 CASSPPSGGWDEQFF TGTGCCAGCTCACCCCCTAGCGGGGGGTGGGATGAGCAGTTCTTC